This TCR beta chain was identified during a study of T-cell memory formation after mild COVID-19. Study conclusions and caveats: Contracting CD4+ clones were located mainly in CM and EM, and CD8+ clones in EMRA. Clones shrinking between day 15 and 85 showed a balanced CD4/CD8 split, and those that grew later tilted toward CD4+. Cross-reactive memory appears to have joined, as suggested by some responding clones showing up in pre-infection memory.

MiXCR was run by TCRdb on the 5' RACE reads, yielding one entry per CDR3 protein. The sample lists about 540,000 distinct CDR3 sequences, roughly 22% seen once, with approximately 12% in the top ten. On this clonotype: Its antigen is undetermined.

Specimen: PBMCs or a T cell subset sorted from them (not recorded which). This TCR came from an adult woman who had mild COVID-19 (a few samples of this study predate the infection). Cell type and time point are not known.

This chain's CDR3 is CASSVAGGLSYNEQFF. CDR3 sequence (DNA): TGTGCCAGCAGCGTAGCAGGGGGCCTCTCCTACAATGAGCAGTTCTTC. This chain links TRBV9 with TRBJ2-1; 8 bases match TRBD1. The V and J ends lost 0 bases and 0 bases, in that order; junction bases with no gene match: 2. This CDR3 has 16 residues. Germline V gene data show CDR1 as SGDLS and CDR2 as YYNGEE.